The present T cell receptor beta chain was sequenced within a study of shared clonotypes between healthy human individuals (dated by TCRdb to about 2020). Regarding the research as a whole: Two women and a few men aged 18 to 49 years were included in the cohort. For each donor, CD4 naive and CD4 memory were each given three plates, CD8 naive was given two plates, and CD8 memory was given one plate. The study deeply sequenced blood TCR repertoires of about 5 healthy adults to estimate repertoire size and the extent of clonotype sharing between individuals. Libraries were prepared and TCR repertoires were sequenced by different laboratories using diverse techniques, in order to increase sequencing depth and limit assay-specific biases. Per donor, leukapheresis produced somewhere between about 0.94 and 9.5 billion PBMCs.

Using the deep immunoSEQ assay, TCR CDR3 regions were amplified from genomic DNA by multiplex PCR. Genomic DNA extracted from each cell subset was distributed evenly over all wells of several immunoSEQ 96-well plates, and each plate served as one replicate. For sorted subsets, each replicate PCR was loaded with about 0.2 ug genomic DNA, equivalent to 30,000 or so T cell genomes. The purified libraries were quantified using a Qubit 3.0 fluorometer, sized with a Bioanalyzer 2100, and then quantified again using the KAPA Library Quantification kit. A separate single-read 150-cycle Illumina NextSeq 550 flow cell was used to sequence each immunoSEQ 96-well plate. In the original analysis: Because the immunoSEQ output included only junctional sequences and no quality scores, the filtering could not be the same as the filtering used for full-length reads. To assign V/J genes and CDR3, sequences were annotated using PyIR, a Python wrapper for IgBLAST v1.9, with IMGT germline references. Reads with weak V/J assignments (E-value above 1e-6), missing CDR3, stop codons, out-of-frame junctions, or ambiguous translated residues were removed. V3J clonotypes were defined as sequences sharing the same inferred V gene, J gene, and CDR3 amino acid sequence. The percentage overlap between two repertoires was calculated by dividing the number of shared unique clonotypes by the size of the smaller repertoire. Repertoire richness was assessed with RTK rarefaction, the Chao1 estimator, and Recon v2.1 estimates of unobserved clonotypes. Generation probabilities were computed with OLGA for all TCRbeta clonotypes obtained by the gDNA method from several donors. TCRdb took this table from immuneACCESS and kept in-frame rearrangements with V and J called. Such tables lack part of the clones; where checked against another copy, unresolved V genes explain under half of the gap, and the rest is unexplained. D and trimming were read from the DNA, whereas the V and J calls and clone size are those reported in that table. This sample gives 2.3 million or so clones in total; more than 85% of them show up just once. 0.3% to 0.4% of the sample is in the top ten clones.

In regard to this clone: Its recognized antigen is unknown. Per-nucleotide qualities are absent, and no much larger clonotype sits a single base away.

The CDR3 runs 13 amino acids, cysteine and phenylalanine included. The retained sequence is limited to the CDR3, 39 bases, with the frame set at the first base. According to the germline V gene, CDR1 reads SGHRS and CDR2 reads YFSETQ. Here V drops 4 bases and J drops 6 bases, and the junction holds 3 bases not matched to any gene. The donors were healthy, HIV-negative adults who had no recently reported acute infections or vaccinations. All donors were Caucasian adults living in Nashville, Tennessee, USA. CD4+ T cells were enriched through magnetic negative selection, after which naive cells were positively selected on CD45RA and the remaining negative fraction served as the memory subset. After blood collection by leukapheresis, PBMCs were isolated using Ficoll-Histopaque density gradient centrifugation and then cryopreserved in the vapor phase of liquid nitrogen. Analytical flow cytometry was used to check the purity and quantity of each magnetically sorted T cell population. From each sorted fraction, genomic DNA was isolated and quantified by UV absorbance on a Nanodrop 2000c.

General findings and caveats noted by the study authors: Sampling was restricted to blood, and TCR repertoires in tissues likely differ from the TCR repertoires found in blood. The small number of donors limited the genetic and exposure-history diversity represented. Rarefaction of sorted-subset datasets indicated incomplete sequencing despite the large sequencing depth. Higher generation probabilities were observed for clonotypes shared by all four sorted-subset donors than for non-shared clonotypes. Sharing across several donors was observed for approximately 5% of naive CD4, 3.5% of naive CD8, 2% to 2.5% of memory CD4, and about 0.4% of memory CD8 clonotypes. Based on pairwise subsampling, the degree of clonotype sharing among donors was expected to be affected by sequencing depth. Estimated clonotype richness was generally larger for naive than for memory subsets.

The sequenced sample consisted of naive CD4+ T cells from PBMCs. Sample cell subset or site, as interpreted from the label and publication: CD45RA+ positively selected. In this chain, TRBV5-1 is recombined with TRBJ2-7; TRBD1 lines up with 11 middle nucleotides. This clonotype originated in a man between 18 and 35 years old in good health. Some clones in this sample may be carry-over from other donors' samples. Read as DNA, the sequence is TGCGCCAGCAGCAGGGGGACAGGGGGCGAGCAGTACTTC. This yields the protein CASSRGTGGEQYF.